This entry features one T cell receptor (beta chain) sequence. V dropped 5 bases and J dropped 6 bases, with 11 bases sitting between them. The length of the CDR3 is 13 residues. CDR1 and CDR2 from the germline V gene are SEHNR and FQNEAQ (reference sequence). The source of the sample is a study of blood T cell repertoires in COVID-19. Study information: Acute and convalescent COVID-19 specimens originated in the United States, Italy and Spain. T cells, B-cell-depleted T cells, or PBMCs provided the cDNA or gDNA that served as material.

The authors' processing: Reference gene primer amplification gave estimated nucleated cell counts. Sequencing used immunoSEQ multiplex PCR; TCRdb keeps in-frame clones, though not all of them. The DNA was the basis for D and trimming; V, J and clone size are from that table. The sample lists over 150,000 clones; less than 90% were seen once. The clonotype was recovered from a man between 18 and 35 years old with active or convalescent COVID-19. The chain is built from TRBV7-9 and TRBJ1-5; TRBD1 might be the D (5 bases). The sample comprised peripheral blood. The CDR3 DNA is TGTGCCAGCAGCGGGGGGTGGATTCAGCCCCAGCATTTT. Translation: CASSGGWIQPQHF.